One and the same sample provided the 26 T cell receptor beta chains below, sequenced in a study of tumor and adjacent non-tumor tissue in lung cancer. This sample's RNA came from whole unsorted tissue. The normal lung tissue was taken more than 3 cm from the tumor edge. Three rounds of nested PCR, following a modified ARM-PCR protocol, produced the TCRbeta library. A single record per CDR3 protein comes from TCRdb applying MiXCR to the multiplex PCR reads. The sample has 75,000 to 95,000 distinct CDR3 sequences, 75% to 85% seen once. Sequenced input: distant non-tumor lung tissue. The origin of the receptors is a woman aged 45 to 65 with non-small cell lung cancer.

The CDR3 nucleotides are TGCGCCAGCAGCCAAGAAGGAACGGGAACTAAAATCGGGGAGCTGTTTTTT. Translated, it gives CASSQEGTGTKIGELFF. The chain is built from TRBV4-1 and TRBJ2-2; possibly TRBD2 for D (5 bases). Trimming shortened V by 0 bases and J by 7 bases, and 18 bases separated the two germline ends. In germline, CDR1 is MGHRA, CDR2 YSYEKL. There are 17 residues in the CDR3.

Turning to this clonotype: A read error may account for a junction end that differs from germline. J is TRBJ2-2 and V is TRBV6-2 or TRBV6-3; D gene uncertain. Germline CDR1 MNHEY, CDR2 SVGEGT. The CDR3 spans 16 residues. The CDR3 DNA is TGTGCTAGCAGTCGTCTTGGTCACACGGTAACCGGGGAGCTGTTTTTT. It translates to CASSRLGHTVTGELFF.

As concerns this clonotype: At one boundary the junction diverges from the germline segment, which might be a read error. The gene calls are TRBV12-3 or TRBV12-4 and TRBJ1-1; D remains ambiguous. The CDR3 extends over 14 amino acids. The CDR3 sequence is CASSFLGRNTEACF. The DNA for the CDR3 is TGTGCCAGCAGTTTTCTTGGACGGAACACTGAAGCTTGCTTT.

Turning to this clonotype: A junction boundary mismatches the germline segment, possibly from a read error. The chain links TRBV11-2 to TRBJ2-5; D is perhaps TRBD1 or TRBD2 (5 bases each). The CDR3 is 17 residues long. Germline V gives CDR1 SGHAT, CDR2 FQNNGV. The DNA of the CDR3 is TGCGCCAGCGGCTTAGAAGCCTTAGGCAGGGCCCAAGAGACCCAATACTTC. It is translated as CASGLEALGRAQETQYF.

Remarks on this clonotype: The CDR3 does not end in the conserved phenylalanine or tryptophan, so this is likely a read error. This chain uses TRBV6-1 with TRBJ2-5; no clear D. The CDR3 is 15 residues long. The V gene's germline CDR1 is MNHNS and CDR2 SASEGT. CDR3 nucleotide sequence: TGTGTCAGCAGTGAATGGTTGTCTATGCCAGAGACCCAGTACGTC. Encoded protein: CVSSEWLSMPETQYV.

Details on this clonotype: Germline is not matched at one junction end, which may reflect a read error. This chain links TRBV4-1 with TRBJ2-3; 10 positions agree with TRBD2. The CDR3 contains 21 residues. Germline-derived CDR1 and CDR2 are MGHRA and YSYEKL. The CDR3 nucleotides are TGCGCCAGCAGCCAAGGCTACCTAGCGGGAGAGCCCACCGTACCGCCAGATACGCGGTATTTT. This sequence encodes CASSQGYLAGEPTVPPDTRYF.

Note on this clonotype: Since a much larger clone is just one base distant, this may be a read error. This chain's CDR3 is CRARYGATVGNEQFF. CDR3 in DNA: TGCAGAGCCCGCTATGGGGCTACTGTGGGTAATGAGCAGTTCTTC. The chain uses TRBV20-1 and TRBJ2-1, with D possibly TRBD1 on 5 matching bases. This CDR3 is built from 15 residues. CDR1 is DFQATT and CDR2 is SNEGSKA in the germline V gene (reference sequence).

This clonotype was picked up many times. This chain's CDR3 is CASSLGGYTDTQYF. The CDR3, as DNA: TGCGCCAGCAGCTTGGGGGGCTACACAGATACGCAGTATTTT. The J gene is TRBJ2-3, the V gene TRBV5-1, with a possible D match to TRBD1 (5 bases). V lost 0 bases and J lost 2, with 7 bases in between. The CDR3 extends over 14 amino acids. CDR1 and CDR2 from the germline V gene are SGHRS and YFSETQ.

This clonotype was seen only once. The junction departs from the called germline gene at one end, perhaps through a read error. V is TRBV6-2 or TRBV6-3 and J is TRBJ2-2; 13 nucleotides match TRBD2. CDR1 and CDR2 (germline): MNHEY, SVGEGT. The CDR3 has 16 residues. The CDR3 sequence: CGSSIGLAGVVGELFF. As DNA, the CDR3 is TGTGGCAGCAGTATTGGACTAGCGGGAGTGGTAGGGGAGCTGTTTTTT.

The chain couples TRBV6-5 to TRBJ2-5, with D possibly being TRBD1 (6 bases). The CDR3 is 11 residues long. V was trimmed by 5 bases and J by 11 bases, leaving 12 bases between them. CDR1 and CDR2 from the germline V gene are MNHEY and SVGAGI. CDR3 nucleotide sequence: TGTGCCAGCAGTAGGCTGGGGGCTCAGTACTTC. Translated, it gives CASSRLGAQYF.

Ten or more counts support this clonotype. The V gene is TRBV10-3, the J gene TRBJ2-7, with 10 bases fitting TRBD1. The V and J ends lost 6 bases and 3 bases, in that order; junction bases with no gene match: 8. Germline V CDR1 and CDR2: ENHRY, SYGVKD. The CDR3 runs to 15 residues. The CDR3 protein is CAIRAEDRGDYEQYF. The CDR3, as DNA: TGTGCCATCAGGGCGGAGGACAGGGGGGACTACGAGCAGTACTTC.

This clonotype showed up many times. The genes are TRBV28 and TRBJ1-4; weak D call: TRBD1 (6 bases). The CDR3 totals 15 residues. Trimming left V 5 bases short and J 2 bases short, with 12 bases between. Germline CDR1 reads MDHEN; CDR2 reads SYDVKM. This CDR3 is CASSPGGSTNEKLFF. The CDR3 nucleotides read TGTGCCAGCAGTCCGGGGGGCTCCACTAATGAAAAACTGTTTTTT. Looking up the rest from reference TRBV28 and TRBJ1-4 gives the full variable domain: DVKVTQSSRYLVKRTGEKVFLECVQDMDHENMFWYRQDPGLGLRLIYFSYDVKMKEKGDIPEGYSVSREKKERFSLILESASTNQTSMYLCASSPGGSTNEKLFFGSGTQLSVL.

About this clonotype itself: Compared with germline, one end of the junction differs, possibly owing to a read error. The V gene is TRBV29-1, the J gene TRBJ1-2; 7 bases fit TRBD1. Germline V gene data show CDR1 as SQVTM and CDR2 as ANQGSEA. The CDR3 spans 13 residues. CDR3 in amino acids: CSVKEQGCYGYTF. DNA of the CDR3: TGCAGCGTGAAGGAACAGGGGTGCTATGGTTACACCTTC.

The V gene is TRBV6-1, the J gene TRBJ1-1, with TRBD1 matching 9 bases. This CDR3 spans 15 amino acids. V lost 3 bases, J lost 13 bases, and 15 bases stayed unmatched. Germline CDR1 is MNHNS and CDR2 is SASEGT. This CDR3 is CASSDLPGTGRGVFF. Here the CDR3 DNA reads TGTGCCAGCAGTGATCTTCCCGGGACAGGGCGAGGAGTTTTCTTT.

This clonotype was detected a few times. The chain links TRBV6-2 or TRBV6-3 to TRBJ2-5; D may be TRBD1 or TRBD2 (5 bases each). The germline gives CDR1 MNHEY, CDR2 SVGEGT. The CDR3 totals 11 residues. The DNA of the CDR3 is TGTGTCGGCAGGACACTAGGGGCCCAGTACTTC. Amino acid sequence: CVGRTLGAQYF.

About this clonotype itself: The junction shows a germline mismatch at one end, possibly a read error. V gene TRBV29-1 combines with J gene TRBJ2-7; 12 bases match TRBD2. The CDR3 covers 16 residues. Germline V CDR1 and CDR2: SQVTM, ANQGSEA. As DNA, the CDR3 is TGCAGCGTGAAACTAGCGGGAGGCGTGTCGATGTACGAGCAGTATTTC. The encoded protein is CSVKLAGGVSMYEQYF.

With regard to this clonotype: As the CDR3 is not closed by the conserved phenylalanine or tryptophan, this likely results from a read error. This chain joins TRBV6-2 or TRBV6-3 and TRBJ2-1; no firm D call. The CDR3 has 15 residues. CDR1 is MNHEY, CDR2 SVGEGT, per germline. CDR3 residues: CASSPGLSGVNEQFL. In DNA form, the CDR3 reads TGCGCCAGCAGCCCCGGATTATCGGGTGTAAATGAGCAGTTCCTC.

V is TRBV29-1 and J is TRBJ2-1; D possibly uses TRBD1 or TRBD2 (5 bases each). The CDR3 runs to 12 residues. Germline V gene sequence: CDR1 SQVTM, CDR2 ANQGSEA. The CDR3 DNA sequence: TGCAGGGGGGTGGATGTTCGGAGTGAGCAGTTCTTC. This codes for CRGVDVRSEQFF.

The chain uses TRBV5-4 and TRBJ2-2; TRBD2 might be the D (7 bases). Trimming stripped 7 bases from V and 8 bases from J, with 24 bases between. CDR1 is SGHNT, CDR2 YYREEE, per germline (reference sequence). The CDR3 runs to 16 residues. The CDR3 region has the DNA TGTGCCAGCTGGTCAACAGGGCTGGGAGGGACGGGGGAGCTGTTTTTT. Its translation is CASWSTGLGGTGELFF. The complete variable domain, with remaining parts taken from reference TRBV5-4 and TRBJ2-2, reads ETGVTQSPTHLIKTRGQQVTLRCSSQSGHNTVSWYQQALGQGPQFIFQYYREEENGRGNFPPRFSGLQFPNYSSELNVNALELDDSALYLCASWSTGLGGTGELFFGEGSRLTVL.

This clonotype was detected only a few times. A much larger clone is a single base away; this may be a read error. V is TRBV20-1 and J is TRBJ1-4; no definite D call. This CDR3 region has 11 residues. Germline CDR1 is DFQATT and CDR2 is SNEGSKA (reference sequence). V was cut by 7 bases and J by 7 bases, with 10 bases left in between. The CDR3 DNA sequence: TGCAGTGTCTTGGACGTTGAAAAACTGTTTTTT. This codes for CSVLDVEKLFF.

V gene TRBV29-1 combines with J gene TRBJ2-7; 10 nucleotides match TRBD2. CDR3 length: 14 amino acids. V gave up 8 bases and J gave up 6 bases; unmatched junction bases: 13. Germline CDR1 and CDR2: SQVTM and ANQGSEA. Here the CDR3 DNA reads TGCAGCTTCATCAGCGGGAGGGCATTCGTCGAGCAGTACTTC. The encoded protein is CSFISGRAFVEQYF.

The chain is built from TRBV5-6 and TRBJ1-2; D remains ambiguous. This CDR3 has 17 residues. V lost 4 bases to trimming and J lost 0 bases, with 19 bases between them. Germline V gene data show CDR1 as SGHDT and CDR2 as YYEEEE. As DNA, the CDR3 is TGTGCCAGCAGCCCGGCAAGTTTCAGGTCCTCTAACTATGGCTACACCTTC. Its protein is CASSPASFRSSNYGYTF.

The V call is TRBV6-6, the J call TRBJ1-5, with TRBD1 identical over 8 bases. V shed 5 bases and J 4 bases; nucleotides not matched to a gene: 7. CDR1 is MNHNY, CDR2 SVGAGI, per germline (reference sequence). The length of the CDR3 is 15 residues. CDR3 DNA sequence: TGTGCCAGCAGTCCAGGGGGCTCAAGGAATCAGCCCCAGCATTTT. Encoded protein: CASSPGGSRNQPQHF.

The chain is built from TRBV6-5 and TRBJ2-5; D might be TRBD2 (6 bases). Between the trimmed V and J ends, which lost 7 bases and 11 bases, there was a span of 29 bases. The CDR3 length is 16 residues. Germline V gives CDR1 MNHEY, CDR2 SVGAGI. CDR3: CASKGWKEGMMRAQYF. The CDR3 nucleotides are TGTGCCAGCAAAGGGTGGAAGGAGGGGATGATGCGGGCTCAGTACTTC.

This chain uses TRBV28 with TRBJ2-5, with D hard to call. Germline CDR1 and CDR2: MDHEN and SYDVKM. CDR3 length: 15 amino acids. In nucleotides, the CDR3 is TGTGTCGGCACCCCCCCCCTAGGATTTGGGGAGACCCAGTACTTC. Translating it yields CVGTPPLGFGETQYF.

As concerns this clonotype: At one boundary the junction diverges from the germline segment, which might be a read error. This chain joins TRBV20-1 and TRBJ2-7, with a weak D call TRBD2 (6 bases). The CDR3 sequence is 14 residues long. Germline loops: CDR1 DFQATT, CDR2 SNEGSKA (reference sequence). DNA for the CDR3: TGCGGTGCCATAAGAGGAGCGGGTGTCTGGGAGCAGTACTTC. Protein: CGAIRGAGVWEQYF.